Shown below are 5 T cell receptor beta chains from a single sample sequenced in a study of monozygotic twins with inflammatory bowel disease. TCRdb re-called the 5' RACE reads; every CDR3 protein appears as one record, without DNA. In all, the sample yields 310,000 or so distinct CDR3 sequences. The material sequenced was blood. The receptors here all came from a human donor with ulcerative colitis or Crohn's disease, or a healthy co-twin of an affected twin (not recorded which).

V is TRBV12-3 or TRBV12-4 and J is TRBJ2-1; absent DNA, TCRdb's TRBD1 call cannot be checked. The CDR3 spans 13 residues. CDR3 amino acids: CASRTGGGGGQFF.

The rearrangement joins TRBV11-2 to TRBJ2-7. Germline assignment: CDR1 SGHAT and CDR2 FQNNGV. This CDR3 contains 13 residues. The CDR3 protein is CASSLGAGYEQYF. Full variable domain (remainder filled in from reference TRBV11-2 and TRBJ2-7): EAGVAQSPRYKIIEKRQSVAFWCNPISGHATLYWYQQILGQGPKLLIQFQNNGVVDDSQLPKDRFSAERLKGVDSTLKIQPAKLEDSAVYLCASSLGAGYEQYFGPGTRLTVT.

The rearrangement joins TRBV7-2 to TRBJ1-3; TCRdb names TRBD1, which stays unverified in the absence of DNA. This CDR3 has 14 residues. Germline values: CDR1 SGHTA, CDR2 FQGNSA. The CDR3 loop reads CASSQIPGGNTIYF.

The rearrangement links TRBV19 to TRBJ2-7. The germline V gene has CDR1 LNHDA and CDR2 SQIVND (reference sequence). The CDR3 sequence is 13 residues long. CDR3 in amino acids: CASSIGILYEQYF.

The genes are TRBV7-2 and TRBJ2-5. The CDR3 totals 13 residues. Looked up from germline, CDR1 is SGHTA and CDR2 is FQGNSA. CDR3 loop: CASAISGLETQYF.